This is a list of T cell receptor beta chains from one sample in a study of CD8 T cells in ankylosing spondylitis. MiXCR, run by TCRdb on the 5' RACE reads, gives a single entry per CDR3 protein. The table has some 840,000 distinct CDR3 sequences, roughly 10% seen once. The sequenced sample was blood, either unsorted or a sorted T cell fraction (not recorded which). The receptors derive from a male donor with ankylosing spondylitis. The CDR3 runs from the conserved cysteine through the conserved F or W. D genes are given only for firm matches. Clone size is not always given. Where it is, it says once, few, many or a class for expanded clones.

cdr3_aa: CASSLRDPQNIQYF
cdr3_nt: TGTGCCAGCAGTCTCCGGGACCCCCAAAACATTCAGTACTTC
d_call: NA
v_call: TRBV6-1
j_call: TRBJ2-4
clone_size: NA

cdr3_aa: CAINGQGRNYGYTF
cdr3_nt: TGTGCCATCAATGGACAGGGTAGGAACTATGGCTACACCTTC
d_call: TRBD1
v_call: TRBV10-3
j_call: TRBJ1-2
clone_size: NA

cdr3_aa: CASSVYRGVQPQHF
cdr3_nt: TGTGCCAGCAGCGTTTACAGGGGGGTACAGCCCCAGCATTTT
d_call: TRBD1
v_call: TRBV7-2
j_call: TRBJ1-5
clone_size: NA

cdr3_aa: CSVEKGQNYGYTF
cdr3_nt: TGCAGCGTTGAAAAGGGACAAAACTATGGCTACACCTTC
d_call: NA
v_call: TRBV29-1
j_call: TRBJ1-2
clone_size: many

cdr3_aa: CATKGALPTYEQYF
cdr3_nt: TGTGCCACCAAGGGGGCCCTACCTACCTACGAGCAGTACTTC
d_call: TRBD1
v_call: TRBV28
j_call: TRBJ2-7
clone_size: NA

cdr3_aa: CASSPYSAGYTF
cdr3_nt: TGTGCCAGCAGCCCTTATTCGGCGGGCTACACCTTC
d_call: NA
v_call: TRBV5-6
j_call: TRBJ1-2
clone_size: many

cdr3_aa: CASSRRQQSMNTEAFF
cdr3_nt: TGTGCCAGCTCACGTCGGCAGCAAAGCATGAACACTGAAGCTTTCTTT
d_call: NA
v_call: TRBV18
j_call: TRBJ1-1
clone_size: NA

cdr3_aa: CSASQGAITDTQYF
cdr3_nt: TGCAGTGCCTCACAGGGAGCAATCACAGATACGCAGTATTTT
d_call: NA
v_call: TRBV20-1
j_call: TRBJ2-3
clone_size: NA

cdr3_aa: CASSSKRGATLPGANVLTF
cdr3_nt: TGCGCCAGCAGCTCGAAGCGGGGGGCTACCCTACCTGGGGCCAACGTCCTGACTTTC
d_call: TRBD2
v_call: TRBV5-1
j_call: TRBJ2-6
clone_size: few

cdr3_aa: CASSLTYRTGQETQYF
cdr3_nt: TGCGCCAGCAGCCTAACCTACCGGACAGGGCAAGAGACCCAGTACTTC
d_call: TRBD1
v_call: TRBV5-1
j_call: TRBJ2-5
clone_size: few

cdr3_aa: CSARRQGQPQHF
cdr3_nt: TGCAGTGCTAGGAGACAGGGACAGCCCCAGCATTTT
d_call: TRBD1
v_call: TRBV20-1
j_call: TRBJ1-5
clone_size: many

cdr3_aa: CSAPGLAGALANEQFF
cdr3_nt: TGCAGTGCCCCGGGACTAGCGGGAGCTCTCGCCAATGAGCAGTTCTTC
d_call: TRBD2
v_call: TRBV20-1
j_call: TRBJ2-1
clone_size: few

cdr3_aa: CSDRGGRASTDTQYF
cdr3_nt: TGCAGTGATAGGGGTGGGAGGGCCTCGACAGATACGCAGTATTTT
d_call: TRBD2
v_call: TRBV20-1
j_call: TRBJ2-3
clone_size: NA

cdr3_aa: CASSPRDPGQVTEAFF
cdr3_nt: TGTGCCAGCAGCCCCCGGGACCCAGGGCAGGTTACTGAAGCTTTCTTT
d_call: NA
v_call: TRBV7-8
j_call: TRBJ1-1
clone_size: few

cdr3_aa: CASSDGYQPQHF
cdr3_nt: TGCGCCAGCAGTGACGGATATCAGCCCCAGCATTTT
d_call: NA
v_call: TRBV10-1
j_call: TRBJ1-5
clone_size: NA

cdr3_aa: CASSLEGLGYTF
cdr3_nt: TGTGCCAGCAGTTTAGAAGGGCTGGGCTACACCTTC
d_call: NA
v_call: TRBV12-3/TRBV12-4
j_call: TRBJ1-2
clone_size: NA

cdr3_aa: CSARLAEYTDTQYF
cdr3_nt: TGCAGTGCTAGGTTAGCGGAATACACAGATACGCAGTATTTT
d_call: NA
v_call: TRBV20-1
j_call: TRBJ2-3
clone_size: few

cdr3_aa: CSARWQGRTEAFF
cdr3_nt: TGCAGTGCTAGATGGCAGGGGAGGACTGAAGCTTTCTTT
d_call: NA
v_call: TRBV20-1
j_call: TRBJ1-1
clone_size: many

cdr3_aa: CASSLTGLQETQYF
cdr3_nt: TGTGCTAGCAGCTTAACGGGACTCCAAGAGACCCAGTACTTC
d_call: NA
v_call: TRBV5-1
j_call: TRBJ2-5
clone_size: many

cdr3_aa: CASSFRQGQETQYF
cdr3_nt: TGTGCCAGCAGCTTTAGACAGGGCCAAGAGACCCAGTACTTC
d_call: TRBD1
v_call: TRBV7-2
j_call: TRBJ2-5
clone_size: few

cdr3_aa: CSALEGWGLTEAFF
cdr3_nt: TGCAGTGCCCTTGAAGGGTGGGGCCTGACTGAAGCTTTCTTT
d_call: NA
v_call: TRBV20-1
j_call: TRBJ1-1
clone_size: once

cdr3_aa: CASSPSREWTGEAFF
cdr3_nt: TGTGCCAGCAGCCCCAGTAGGGAGTGGACAGGGGAAGCTTTCTTT
d_call: TRBD1
v_call: TRBV7-2
j_call: TRBJ1-1
clone_size: few

cdr3_aa: CASSYSFGTGGSQPQHF
cdr3_nt: TGTGCCAGCAGTTACTCGTTCGGGACAGGGGGCAGTCAGCCCCAGCATTTT
d_call: TRBD1
v_call: TRBV6-2/TRBV6-3
j_call: TRBJ1-5
clone_size: NA

cdr3_aa: CSAGFGNQPQHF
cdr3_nt: TGCAGTGCAGGGTTTGGCAATCAGCCCCAGCATTTT
d_call: NA
v_call: TRBV20-1
j_call: TRBJ1-5
clone_size: few

cdr3_aa: CASRDRDNGELFF
cdr3_nt: TGCGCCAGCAGGGACAGGGATAACGGGGAGCTGTTTTTT
d_call: TRBD1
v_call: TRBV5-1
j_call: TRBJ2-2
clone_size: NA

cdr3_aa: CASSPPGLSQYF
cdr3_nt: TGTGCCAGCAGCCCGCCGGGACTATCGCAGTATTTT
d_call: TRBD2
v_call: TRBV14
j_call: TRBJ2-3
clone_size: NA

cdr3_aa: CASSPHPQGLGGRKTQYF
cdr3_nt: TGTGCCAGCAGCCCCCACCCCCAGGGACTTGGGGGCAGAAAGACCCAGTACTTC
d_call: NA
v_call: TRBV6-2/TRBV6-3
j_call: TRBJ2-5
clone_size: many

cdr3_aa: CASSLGGTIGEAFF
cdr3_nt: TGTGCCAGCAGCTTAGGGGGGACGATAGGTGAAGCTTTCTTT
d_call: NA
v_call: TRBV7-2
j_call: TRBJ1-1
clone_size: NA

cdr3_aa: CASSPRGGPREETQYF
cdr3_nt: TGTGCCAGCAGCCCCCGCGGGGGCCCGAGGGAGGAGACCCAGTACTTC
d_call: NA
v_call: TRBV4-2
j_call: TRBJ2-5
clone_size: few

cdr3_aa: CSVVARLNTEAFF
cdr3_nt: TGCAGCGTTGTAGCCAGATTGAACACTGAAGCTTTCTTT
d_call: NA
v_call: TRBV29-1
j_call: TRBJ1-1
clone_size: many

cdr3_aa: CASSLRLSGYEQYF
cdr3_nt: TGCGCCAGCAGCCTACGCTTATCTGGATACGAGCAGTACTTC
d_call: NA
v_call: TRBV5-1
j_call: TRBJ2-7
clone_size: few

cdr3_aa: CSVPPGQGIDGYTF
cdr3_nt: TGCAGTGTTCCTCCGGGACAGGGTATTGACGGCTACACCTTC
d_call: TRBD1
v_call: TRBV20-1
j_call: TRBJ1-2
clone_size: few

cdr3_aa: CSVEDQQGTEAFF
cdr3_nt: TGCAGCGTTGAAGATCAGCAGGGGACTGAAGCTTTCTTT
d_call: NA
v_call: TRBV29-1
j_call: TRBJ1-1
clone_size: NA

cdr3_aa: CASNNPSTGELFF
cdr3_nt: TGTGCCAGCAATAACCCTAGCACCGGGGAGCTGTTTTTT
d_call: NA
v_call: TRBV7-2
j_call: TRBJ2-2
clone_size: few

cdr3_aa: CASRKTSGTDNEQFF
cdr3_nt: TGTGCCAGCAGGAAGACTAGCGGGACGGACAATGAGCAGTTCTTC
d_call: TRBD2
v_call: TRBV28
j_call: TRBJ2-1
clone_size: NA

cdr3_aa: CSARDGRTLNTDTQYF
cdr3_nt: TGCAGTGCTAGAGATGGTCGGACGCTGAACACAGATACGCAGTATTTT
d_call: NA
v_call: TRBV20-1
j_call: TRBJ2-3
clone_size: NA

cdr3_aa: CASSLVREGYTF
cdr3_nt: TGTGCCAGCAGTTTGGTCCGGGAGGGCTACACCTTC
d_call: NA
v_call: TRBV28
j_call: TRBJ1-2
clone_size: NA

cdr3_aa: CASKPLAGGADTQYF
cdr3_nt: TGTGCCAGCAAACCCCTAGCGGGAGGGGCAGATACGCAGTATTTT
d_call: TRBD2
v_call: TRBV6-1
j_call: TRBJ2-3
clone_size: few

cdr3_aa: CASRRGARQPQHF
cdr3_nt: TGTGCCAGCCGACGGGGCGCGAGGCAGCCCCAGCATTTT
d_call: NA
v_call: TRBV2
j_call: TRBJ1-5
clone_size: NA

cdr3_aa: CASSQAGPQETQYF
cdr3_nt: TGTGCCAGCTCACAGGCGGGACCCCAAGAGACCCAGTACTTC
d_call: NA
v_call: TRBV18
j_call: TRBJ2-5
clone_size: many

cdr3_aa: CSATNPRTYEQYF
cdr3_nt: TGCAGTGCTACAAACCCGAGGACCTACGAGCAGTACTTC
d_call: NA
v_call: TRBV20-1
j_call: TRBJ2-7
clone_size: many

cdr3_aa: CASSPWTGSSTDTQYF
cdr3_nt: TGTGCCAGCAGCCCCTGGACAGGGTCTAGCACAGATACGCAGTATTTT
d_call: TRBD1
v_call: TRBV7-2
j_call: TRBJ2-3
clone_size: few

cdr3_aa: CSVATGSSGNTIYF
cdr3_nt: TGCAGCGTCGCGACAGGTAGCTCTGGAAACACCATATATTTT
d_call: NA
v_call: TRBV29-1
j_call: TRBJ1-3
clone_size: NA

cdr3_aa: CAISERTDTQYF
cdr3_nt: TGTGCCATCAGTGAGCGCACAGATACGCAGTATTTT
d_call: NA
v_call: TRBV10-3
j_call: TRBJ2-3
clone_size: few

cdr3_aa: CASSMVRNTGELFF
cdr3_nt: TGTGCCAGTAGTATGGTCCGAAACACCGGGGAGCTGTTTTTT
d_call: NA
v_call: TRBV19
j_call: TRBJ2-2
clone_size: few

cdr3_aa: CASSYRSNEQYF
cdr3_nt: TGTGCCAGCAGTTATCGGAGCAACGAGCAGTACTTC
d_call: NA
v_call: TRBV28
j_call: TRBJ2-7
clone_size: NA

cdr3_aa: CSARADSPNTEAFF
cdr3_nt: TGCAGTGCTAGAGCCGACAGTCCCAACACTGAAGCTTTCTTT
d_call: NA
v_call: TRBV20-1
j_call: TRBJ1-1
clone_size: few

cdr3_aa: CSARDRSGATGNTIYF
cdr3_nt: TGCAGTGCTAGAGATAGGTCAGGGGCTACGGGAAACACCATATATTTT
d_call: NA
v_call: TRBV20-1
j_call: TRBJ1-3
clone_size: NA

cdr3_aa: CATSRESQETQYF
cdr3_nt: TGTGCCACCAGTCGGGAGTCTCAAGAGACCCAGTACTTC
d_call: NA
v_call: TRBV24-1
j_call: TRBJ2-5
clone_size: NA

cdr3_aa: CASRRGQGNYGYTF
cdr3_nt: TGTGCCAGCAGACGGGGACAGGGCAACTATGGCTACACCTTC
d_call: TRBD1
v_call: TRBV6-1
j_call: TRBJ1-2
clone_size: many

cdr3_aa: CASTPDRLHPGELFF
cdr3_nt: TGCGCCAGCACCCCAGACAGATTACACCCCGGGGAGCTGTTTTTT
d_call: NA
v_call: TRBV5-1
j_call: TRBJ2-2
clone_size: few

cdr3_aa: CSAPKRTQTEAFF
cdr3_nt: TGCAGTGCTCCAAAAAGGACACAGACTGAAGCTTTCTTT
d_call: NA
v_call: TRBV20-1
j_call: TRBJ1-1
clone_size: few

cdr3_aa: CSATGTGVYNQPQHF
cdr3_nt: TGCAGTGCTACCGGGACAGGGGTTTACAATCAGCCCCAGCATTTT
d_call: TRBD1
v_call: TRBV20-1
j_call: TRBJ1-5
clone_size: few

cdr3_aa: CASSRGTGAAYEQYF
cdr3_nt: TGCGCCAGCAGCAGGGGGACAGGGGCGGCCTACGAGCAGTACTTC
d_call: TRBD1
v_call: TRBV4-1
j_call: TRBJ2-7
clone_size: NA

cdr3_aa: CASSAQFNTEAFF
cdr3_nt: TGTGCCAGCAGTGCCCAGTTTAACACTGAAGCTTTCTTT
d_call: NA
v_call: TRBV2
j_call: TRBJ1-1
clone_size: few

cdr3_aa: CASSWDGLSYEQYF
cdr3_nt: TGTGCCAGCAGTTGGGACGGTTTATCCTACGAGCAGTACTTC
d_call: NA
v_call: TRBV6-2/TRBV6-3
j_call: TRBJ2-7
clone_size: NA

cdr3_aa: CSANTGGYQPQHF
cdr3_nt: TGCAGTGCAAATACAGGGGGCTATCAGCCCCAGCATTTT
d_call: TRBD1
v_call: TRBV20-1
j_call: TRBJ1-5
clone_size: NA

cdr3_aa: CAISTTGGEGEAFF
cdr3_nt: TGTGCCATCAGCACCACAGGGGGCGAGGGTGAAGCTTTCTTT
d_call: TRBD1
v_call: TRBV10-3
j_call: TRBJ1-1
clone_size: many

cdr3_aa: CASSPGQWAFYTDTQYF
cdr3_nt: TGTGCCAGCAGCCCTGGACAGTGGGCGTTCTACACAGATACGCAGTATTTT
d_call: NA
v_call: TRBV6-1
j_call: TRBJ2-3
clone_size: NA